The rows below give T cell receptor beta chains drawn from one sample of a study of cytomegalovirus exposure and HLA in healthy donors. The assay was immunoSEQ multiplex PCR, and TCRdb's table has in-frame clones only and misses some. Of 85,000 to 100,000 clones in the sample, around nine tenths were seen once. Material: PBMCs. The receptors originated from a man between 25 and 39 years old in good health and CMV-seropositive. Both conserved end residues are part of each CDR3. A D gene is named only where the DNA matches it firmly. Size values are once, few and many counts, or a class for expanded clones, and some rows have none.

J: TRBJ2-5; size: NA; D: TRBD1; V: TRBV7-2; DNA: TGTGCCAGCAGCCTCGGGACAGCTTCTCAAGAGACCCAGTACTTC; CDR3: CASSLGTASQETQYF
J: TRBJ1-1; size: NA; D: TRBD1; V: TRBV6-1; DNA: TGTGCCAGCAGCCCGGACAGGGGGAACACTGAAGCTTTCTTT; CDR3: CASSPDRGNTEAFF
J: TRBJ1-3; size: NA; D: NA; V: TRBV18; DNA: TGTGCCAGCTCACCTGACAGCCGCCACTCTGGAAACACCATATATTTT; CDR3: CASSPDSRHSGNTIYF
J: TRBJ1-4; size: NA; D: NA; V: TRBV6-1; DNA: TGTGCCAGCAGTGAAGCGGGGCCGCGAGGGGGTCTAAATGAAAAACTGTTTTTT; CDR3: CASSEAGPRGGLNEKLFF
J: TRBJ1-2; size: few; D: NA; V: TRBV28; DNA: TGTGCCAGCAGTTTACTGGGGGGTGGCTACACCTTC; CDR3: CASSLLGGGYTF
J: TRBJ1-5; size: NA; D: TRBD1; V: TRBV5-1; DNA: TGCGCCAGCACGAGGGACAGGCCTTATAGCAATCAGCCCCAGCATTTT; CDR3: CASTRDRPYSNQPQHF
J: TRBJ2-1; size: NA; D: NA; V: TRBV7-9; DNA: TGTGCCAGCAGCTTGAGCGGACCTACCTACAATGAGCAGTTCTTC; CDR3: CASSLSGPTYNEQFF
J: TRBJ2-7; size: NA; D: TRBD1; V: TRBV29-1; DNA: TGCAGCGTAGACTCCGGGACAGGGGGTTCCTACGAGCAGTACTTC; CDR3: CSVDSGTGGSYEQYF
J: TRBJ2-7; size: NA; D: TRBD2; V: TRBV25-1; DNA: TGTGCCAGCAGTGTTTTTCCGGGGGAGGGCGAGCAGTACTTC; CDR3: CASSVFPGEGEQYF
J: TRBJ2-2; size: NA; D: TRBD1; V: TRBV5-1; DNA: TGCGCCAGCAGCTTGGGGCGACAGGGCCTACCCCCCACCGGGGAGCTGTTTTTT; CDR3: CASSLGRQGLPPTGELFF
J: TRBJ2-3; size: NA; D: NA; V: TRBV2; DNA: TGTGCCAGCACACAGGGAGTTAGCACAGATACGCAGTATTTT; CDR3: CASTQGVSTDTQYF
J: TRBJ2-1; size: NA; D: TRBD2; V: TRBV27; DNA: TGTGCCAGCAGTTTGGCTAGCGGGAGAGACAATGAGCAGTTCTTC; CDR3: CASSLASGRDNEQFF
J: TRBJ2-4; size: few; D: TRBD2; V: TRBV28; DNA: TGTGCCAGCAGTGCGGGACTAGCGGCCAAAAACATTCAGTACTTC; CDR3: CASSAGLAAKNIQYF
J: TRBJ2-7; size: NA; D: TRBD1; V: TRBV5-1; DNA: TGCGCCAGCAGCTCCGGACAGGGGCACTACGAGCAGTACTTC; CDR3: CASSSGQGHYEQYF
J: TRBJ1-2; size: NA; D: NA; V: TRBV5-1; DNA: TGCGCCACCAAGGAGGGATCGAGTAACTATGGCTACACCTTC; CDR3: CATKEGSSNYGYTF
J: TRBJ2-7; size: NA; D: TRBD1; V: TRBV7-8; DNA: TGTGCCAGCAGCTTAGAATTCGGCACAGGGGGCTCCTACGAGCAGTACTTC; CDR3: CASSLEFGTGGSYEQYF
J: TRBJ2-7; size: NA; D: TRBD2; V: TRBV5-4; DNA: TGTGCCAGCAGCTCGCAAGGAAAGCGGGGGACCTACGAGCAGTACTTC; CDR3: CASSSQGKRGTYEQYF
J: TRBJ2-3; size: NA; D: NA; V: TRBV5-8; DNA: TGTGCCAGCAGCGAACAGGGTCGGCTAACAGATACGCAGTATTTT; CDR3: CASSEQGRLTDTQYF
J: TRBJ2-2; size: NA; D: NA; V: TRBV2; DNA: TGTGCCAGCAGTCTGACCCAGGGAGGCACCGGGGAGCTGTTTTTT; CDR3: CASSLTQGGTGELFF
J: TRBJ2-3; size: few; D: NA; V: TRBV5-1; DNA: TGCGCCAGCAGCCCCACAGGGCAGAGCACAGATACGCAGTATTTT; CDR3: CASSPTGQSTDTQYF
J: TRBJ1-1; size: NA; D: TRBD1; V: TRBV6-5; DNA: TGTGCCAGCAGTTACTCCGGGACAGGGGACACTGAAGCTTTCTTT; CDR3: CASSYSGTGDTEAFF
J: TRBJ1-1; size: NA; D: NA; V: TRBV7-6; DNA: TGTGCCAGCAGCCCCTCCCTGCAGATGAACACTGAAGCTTTCTTT; CDR3: CASSPSLQMNTEAFF
J: TRBJ2-4; size: NA; D: TRBD2; V: TRBV4-2; DNA: TGTGCCAGCAGCCAAGATTCAGCGGGATACAAAAACATTCAGTACTTC; CDR3: CASSQDSAGYKNIQYF
J: TRBJ2-7; size: NA; D: NA; V: TRBV11-1; DNA: TGTGCCAGCAGCTTATCCCAGGGCTTCTACGAGCAGTACTTC; CDR3: CASSLSQGFYEQYF
J: TRBJ2-1; size: NA; D: TRBD2; V: TRBV9; DNA: TGTGCCAGCAGCGTCGGGGGACTAGATTCCAATGAGCAGTTCTTC; CDR3: CASSVGGLDSNEQFF
J: TRBJ2-1; size: NA; D: NA; V: TRBV27; DNA: TGTGCCAGCAGTTTAAACAGGCAATTGTACAATGAGCAGTTCTTC; CDR3: CASSLNRQLYNEQFF
J: TRBJ2-3; size: NA; D: NA; V: TRBV7-9; DNA: TGTGCCAGCAGGCCCGGAGGATACGTCACAGATACGCAGTATTTT; CDR3: CASRPGGYVTDTQYF
J: TRBJ1-1; size: NA; D: NA; V: TRBV15; DNA: TGTGCCACCAGCGGAGCCCGGTCGGGGACTGAAGCTTTCTTT; CDR3: CATSGARSGTEAFF
J: TRBJ2-7; size: NA; D: TRBD1; V: TRBV7-9; DNA: TGTGCCAGCAGCTTGACAGGGATGGGCTACGAGCAGTACTTC; CDR3: CASSLTGMGYEQYF
J: TRBJ2-7; size: NA; D: TRBD1; V: TRBV7-2; DNA: TGTGCCAGCAGCTTAGCCGGGACAGAGATATACGAGCAGTACTTC; CDR3: CASSLAGTEIYEQYF
J: TRBJ2-1; size: NA; D: TRBD2; V: TRBV6-4; DNA: TGTGCCAGCAGTGACCACAGACTAGCGGGAGTGGAGGAGCAGTTCTTC; CDR3: CASSDHRLAGVEEQFF
J: TRBJ2-1; size: few; D: TRBD1; V: TRBV7-9; DNA: TGTGCCAGCAGCACACACAGGGGGCGAACCTACAATGAGCAGTTCTTC; CDR3: CASSTHRGRTYNEQFF
J: TRBJ1-3; size: NA; D: NA; V: TRBV5-1; DNA: TGCGCCAGCAGCTTGGGCACAGGGGGAAACACCATATATTTT; CDR3: CASSLGTGGNTIYF
J: TRBJ2-1; size: NA; D: TRBD2; V: TRBV14; DNA: TGTGCCAGCAGCCTCCTAGCGGGAGGCTACAATGAGCAGTTCTTC; CDR3: CASSLLAGGYNEQFF
J: TRBJ1-5; size: NA; D: TRBD1; V: TRBV7-6; DNA: TGTGCCAGCAGCTTAAAGGGGGCAGGGGAAGGCAATCAGCCCCAGCATTTT; CDR3: CASSLKGAGEGNQPQHF